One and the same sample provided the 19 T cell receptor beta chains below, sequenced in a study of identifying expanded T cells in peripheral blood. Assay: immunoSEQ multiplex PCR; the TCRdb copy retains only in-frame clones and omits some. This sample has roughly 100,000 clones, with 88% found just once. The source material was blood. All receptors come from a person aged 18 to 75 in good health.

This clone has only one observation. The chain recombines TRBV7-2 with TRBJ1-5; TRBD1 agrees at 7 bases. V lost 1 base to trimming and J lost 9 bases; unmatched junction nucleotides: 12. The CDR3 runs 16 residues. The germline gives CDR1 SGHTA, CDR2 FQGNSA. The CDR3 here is CASSLVILGGGGPQHF. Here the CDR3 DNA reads TGTGCCAGCAGCTTAGTAATCCTAGGGGGCGGAGGGCCCCAGCATTTT.

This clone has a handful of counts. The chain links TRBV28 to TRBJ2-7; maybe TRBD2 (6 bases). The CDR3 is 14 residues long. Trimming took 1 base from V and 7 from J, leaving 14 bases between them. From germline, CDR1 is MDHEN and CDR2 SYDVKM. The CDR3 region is CASSLLGGQYEQYF. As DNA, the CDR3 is TGTGCCAGCAGTTTATTAGGAGGGCAGTATGAGCAGTACTTC.

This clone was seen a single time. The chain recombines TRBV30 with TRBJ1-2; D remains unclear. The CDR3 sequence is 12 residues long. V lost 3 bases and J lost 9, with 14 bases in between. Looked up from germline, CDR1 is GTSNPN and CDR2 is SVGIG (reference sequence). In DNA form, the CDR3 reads TGTGCCTGGAGCGCACAAGGAGTGAGCTACACCTTC. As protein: CAWSAQGVSYTF.

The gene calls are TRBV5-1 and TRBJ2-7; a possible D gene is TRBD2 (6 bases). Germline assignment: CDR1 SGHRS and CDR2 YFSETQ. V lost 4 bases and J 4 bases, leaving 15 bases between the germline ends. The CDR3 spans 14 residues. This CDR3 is CASSEGGDRYEQYF. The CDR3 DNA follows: TGCGCCAGCAGCGAAGGAGGGGACCGTTACGAGCAGTACTTC.

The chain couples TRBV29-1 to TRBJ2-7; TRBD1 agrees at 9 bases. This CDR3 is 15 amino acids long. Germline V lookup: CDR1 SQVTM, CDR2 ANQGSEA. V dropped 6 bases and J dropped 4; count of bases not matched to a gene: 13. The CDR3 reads CSVCLPGQGHYEQYF. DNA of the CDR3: TGCAGCGTCTGTTTACCGGGACAGGGACATTACGAGCAGTACTTC.

The CDR3 DNA is TGTGCCAGCTCACCACCTGGGAACAAAAGGTACGAGCAGTACTTC. Protein: CASSPPGNKRYEQYF. The rearrangement uses TRBV18 and TRBJ2-7; D is unresolved. CDR1 is KGHSH and CDR2 is LQKENI in the germline V gene. The CDR3 length is 15 residues. The V gene lost 0 bases and the J gene lost 4 bases, with 13 bases spanning the gap.

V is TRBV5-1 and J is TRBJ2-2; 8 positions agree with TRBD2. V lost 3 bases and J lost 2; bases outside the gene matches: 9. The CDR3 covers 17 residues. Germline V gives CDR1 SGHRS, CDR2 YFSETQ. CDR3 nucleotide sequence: TGCGCCAGCAGCTATCCAGCGGGAGTAACCAACACCGGGGAGCTGTTTTTT. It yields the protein CASSYPAGVTNTGELFF.

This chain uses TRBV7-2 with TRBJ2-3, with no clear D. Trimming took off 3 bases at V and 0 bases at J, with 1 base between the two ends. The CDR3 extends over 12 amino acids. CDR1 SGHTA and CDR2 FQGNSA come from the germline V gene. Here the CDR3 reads CASSLSTDTQYF. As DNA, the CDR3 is TGTGCCAGCAGCTTGAGCACAGATACGCAGTATTTT.

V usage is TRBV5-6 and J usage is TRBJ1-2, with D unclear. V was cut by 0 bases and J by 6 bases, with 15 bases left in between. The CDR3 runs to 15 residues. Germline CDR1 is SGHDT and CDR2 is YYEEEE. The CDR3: CASSLGRTRFDGYTF. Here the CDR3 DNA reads TGTGCCAGCAGCTTGGGTCGTACCAGATTTGATGGCTACACCTTC.

The chain's CDR3 is CASSVTGTQYGYTF. DNA of the CDR3: TGTGCCAGTAGTGTCACCGGGACACAATATGGCTACACCTTC. This chain uses TRBV19 with TRBJ1-2; possible D gene TRBD1, 6 bases. The CDR3 is made up of 14 amino acids. Per the germline V gene, CDR1 is LNHDA and CDR2 is SQIVND (reference sequence). V dropped 5 bases and J dropped 5 bases, with 15 bases sitting between them. Full variable domain (outside the CDR3, taken from reference TRBV19 and TRBJ1-2): DGGITQSPKYLFRKEGQNVTLSCEQNLNHDAMYWYRQDPGQGLRLIYYSQIVNDFQKGDIAEGYSVSREKKESFPLTVTSAQKNPTAFYLCASSVTGTQYGYTFGSGTRLTVV.

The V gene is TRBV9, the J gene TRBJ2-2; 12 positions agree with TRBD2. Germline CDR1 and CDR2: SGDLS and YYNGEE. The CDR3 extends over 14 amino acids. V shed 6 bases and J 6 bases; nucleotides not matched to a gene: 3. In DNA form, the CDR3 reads TGTGCCAGCACCCGACTAGCGGGAGCCGGGGAGCTGTTTTTT. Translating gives CASTRLAGAGELFF.

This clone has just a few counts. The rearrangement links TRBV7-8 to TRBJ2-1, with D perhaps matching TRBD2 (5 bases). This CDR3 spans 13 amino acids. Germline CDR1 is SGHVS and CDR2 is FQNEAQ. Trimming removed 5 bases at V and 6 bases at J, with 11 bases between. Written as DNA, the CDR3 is TGTGCCAGCAGCCCCCGGACTTTCAATGAGCAGTTCTTC. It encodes CASSPRTFNEQFF.

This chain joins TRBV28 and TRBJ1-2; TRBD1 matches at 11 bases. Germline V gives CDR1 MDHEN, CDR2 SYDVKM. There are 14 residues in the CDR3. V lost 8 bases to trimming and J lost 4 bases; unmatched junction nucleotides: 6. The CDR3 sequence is CASCRGTGGYGYTF. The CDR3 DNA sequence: TGTGCCAGCTGTCGAGGGACAGGGGGCTATGGCTACACCTTC.

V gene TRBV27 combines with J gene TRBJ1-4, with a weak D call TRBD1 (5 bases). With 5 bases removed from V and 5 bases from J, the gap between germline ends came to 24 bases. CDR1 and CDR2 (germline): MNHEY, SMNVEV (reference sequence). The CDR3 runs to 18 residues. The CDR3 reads CASSEFTGSIVKNEKLFF. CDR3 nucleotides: TGTGCCAGCAGTGAATTTACAGGCTCCATAGTTAAGAATGAAAAACTGTTTTTT.

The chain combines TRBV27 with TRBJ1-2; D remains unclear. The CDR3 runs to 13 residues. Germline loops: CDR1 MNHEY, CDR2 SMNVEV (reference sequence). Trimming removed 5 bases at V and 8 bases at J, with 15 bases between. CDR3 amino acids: CASSPQRFGGYTF. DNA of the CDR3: TGTGCCAGCAGTCCCCAGAGGTTTGGAGGCTACACCTTC.

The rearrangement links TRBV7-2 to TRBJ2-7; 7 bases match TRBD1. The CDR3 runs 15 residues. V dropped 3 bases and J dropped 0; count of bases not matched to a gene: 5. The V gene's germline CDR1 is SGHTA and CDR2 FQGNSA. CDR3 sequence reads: CASSFEGQNSYEQYF. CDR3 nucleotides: TGTGCCAGCAGCTTCGAGGGACAGAACTCCTACGAGCAGTACTTC.

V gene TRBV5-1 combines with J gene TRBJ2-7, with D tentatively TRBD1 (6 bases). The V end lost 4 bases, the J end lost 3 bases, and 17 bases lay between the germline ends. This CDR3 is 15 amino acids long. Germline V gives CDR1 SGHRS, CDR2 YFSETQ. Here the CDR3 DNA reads TGCGCCAGCAGCCCCCGAGGGGGTTCGGACTACGAGCAGTACTTC. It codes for CASSPRGGSDYEQYF.

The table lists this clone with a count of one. The CDR3 here is CASSTTYSNEKLFF. CDR3 in DNA: TGTGCCAGCTCCACTACGTACTCGAATGAAAAACTGTTTTTT. J is TRBJ1-4 and V is TRBV27, with D hard to call. V lost 8 bases to trimming and J lost 5 bases, with 15 bases between them. CDR3 size: 14 residues. Germline V gene sequence: CDR1 MNHEY, CDR2 SMNVEV (reference sequence).

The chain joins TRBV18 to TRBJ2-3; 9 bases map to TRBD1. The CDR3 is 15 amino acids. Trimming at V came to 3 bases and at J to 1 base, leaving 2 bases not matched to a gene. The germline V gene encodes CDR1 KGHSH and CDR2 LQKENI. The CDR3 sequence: CASSPRTGGTDTQYF. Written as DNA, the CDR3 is TGTGCCAGCTCACCCCGGACAGGGGGCACAGATACGCAGTATTTT.